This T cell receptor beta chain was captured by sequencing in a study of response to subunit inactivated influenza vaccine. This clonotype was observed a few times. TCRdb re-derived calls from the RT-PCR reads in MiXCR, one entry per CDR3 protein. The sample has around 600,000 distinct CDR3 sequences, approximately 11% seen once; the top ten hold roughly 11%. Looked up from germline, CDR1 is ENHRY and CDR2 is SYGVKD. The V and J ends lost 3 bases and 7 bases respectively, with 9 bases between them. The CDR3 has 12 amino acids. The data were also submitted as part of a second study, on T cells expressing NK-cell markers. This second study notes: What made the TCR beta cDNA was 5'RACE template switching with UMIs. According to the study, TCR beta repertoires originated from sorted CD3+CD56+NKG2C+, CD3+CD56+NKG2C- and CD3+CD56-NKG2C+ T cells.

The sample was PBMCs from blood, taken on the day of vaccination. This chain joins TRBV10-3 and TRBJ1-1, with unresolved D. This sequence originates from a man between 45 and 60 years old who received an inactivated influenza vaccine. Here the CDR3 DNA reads TGTGCCATCAGTGATCAGGCGCATGAAGCTTTCTTT. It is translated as CAISDQAHEAFF.